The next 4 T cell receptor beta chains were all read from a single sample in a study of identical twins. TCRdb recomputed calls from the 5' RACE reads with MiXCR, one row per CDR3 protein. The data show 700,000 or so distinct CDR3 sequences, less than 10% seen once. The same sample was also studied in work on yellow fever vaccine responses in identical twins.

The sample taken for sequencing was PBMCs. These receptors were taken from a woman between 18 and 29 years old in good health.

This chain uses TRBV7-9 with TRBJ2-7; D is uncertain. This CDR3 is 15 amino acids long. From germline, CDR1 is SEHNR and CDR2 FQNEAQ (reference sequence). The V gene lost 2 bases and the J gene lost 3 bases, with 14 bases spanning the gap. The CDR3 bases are TGTGCCAGCAGCTTAAGTCAGGAGACCATCTACGAGCAGTACTTC. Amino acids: CASSLSQETIYEQYF.

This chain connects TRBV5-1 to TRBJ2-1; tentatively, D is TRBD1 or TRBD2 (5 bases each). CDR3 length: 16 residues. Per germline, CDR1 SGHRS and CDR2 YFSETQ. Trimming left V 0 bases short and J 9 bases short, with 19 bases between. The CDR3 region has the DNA TGCGCCAGCAGCTTGGGGGTACAGACGGGGCAATCTGAGCAGTTCTTC. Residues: CASSLGVQTGQSEQFF.

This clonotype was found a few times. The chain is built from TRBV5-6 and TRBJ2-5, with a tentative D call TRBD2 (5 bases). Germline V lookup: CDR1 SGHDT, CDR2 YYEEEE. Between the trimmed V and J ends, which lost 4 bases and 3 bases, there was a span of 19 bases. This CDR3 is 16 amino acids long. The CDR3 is CASSGSWAGRKETQYF. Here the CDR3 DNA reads TGTGCCAGCAGCGGAAGTTGGGCGGGTCGGAAAGAGACCCAGTACTTC.

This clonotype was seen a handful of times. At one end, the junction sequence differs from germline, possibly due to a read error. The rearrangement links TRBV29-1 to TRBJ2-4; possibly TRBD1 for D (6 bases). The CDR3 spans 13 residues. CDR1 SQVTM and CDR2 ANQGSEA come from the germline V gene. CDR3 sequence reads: CSVEDRAKNIQYF. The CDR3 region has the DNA TGCAGCGTGGAAGACAGGGCCAAAAACATTCAGTACTTC.